This paragraph reports one TCR beta chain. Its antigen is still unknown. These data are taken from a study of vaccination and CD4 T cells after COVID-19. Overall study context: The post-vaccine samples came a median around 71 days after dose two (range 14 to 241). Control cultures used a CEFX viral epitope pool, an HIV-1 Nef peptide pool, or no peptide.

The treatment was: roughly 10-day PBMC culture with coronavirus spike peptide pools or control peptides (ViraFEST assay). The Oncomine TCR Beta short-read assay sequenced DNA from cultured CD4+ T cells. TCRdb independently ran MiXCR on the PCR reads; one entry per CDR3 protein. The data show 11,000 to 15,000 distinct CDR3 sequences, around 26% seen once. The J segment lost 10 bases and the V segment lost 4 bases, leaving 4 bases of the junction unmatched. The CDR3 consists of 12 residues. The germline V gene has CDR1 KGHDR and CDR2 SFDVKD. Sequenced material: CD4+ T cells from blood, cultured in vitro. This clonotype originated in a human donor who had recovered from COVID-19. The chain joins TRBV24-1 to TRBJ1-1; 8 bases align to TRBD1. This CDR3 reads CATSESGGRAFF. In nucleotides, the CDR3 is TGTGCCACCAGTGAGTCAGGGGGCAGAGCTTTCTTT.